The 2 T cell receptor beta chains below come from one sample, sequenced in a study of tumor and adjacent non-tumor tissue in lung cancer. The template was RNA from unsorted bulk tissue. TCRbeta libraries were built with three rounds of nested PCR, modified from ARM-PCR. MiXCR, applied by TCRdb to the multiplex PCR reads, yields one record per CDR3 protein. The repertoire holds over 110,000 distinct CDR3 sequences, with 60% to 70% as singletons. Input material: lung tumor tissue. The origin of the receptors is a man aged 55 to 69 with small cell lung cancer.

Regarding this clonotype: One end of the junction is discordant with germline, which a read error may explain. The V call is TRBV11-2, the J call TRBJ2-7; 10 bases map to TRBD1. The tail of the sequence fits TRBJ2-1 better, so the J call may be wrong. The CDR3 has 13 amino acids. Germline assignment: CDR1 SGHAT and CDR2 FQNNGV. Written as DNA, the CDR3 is TGTACCAGCAGCATGGGACAGGGGAACGAGCAGTTCTTC. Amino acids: CTSSMGQGNEQFF.

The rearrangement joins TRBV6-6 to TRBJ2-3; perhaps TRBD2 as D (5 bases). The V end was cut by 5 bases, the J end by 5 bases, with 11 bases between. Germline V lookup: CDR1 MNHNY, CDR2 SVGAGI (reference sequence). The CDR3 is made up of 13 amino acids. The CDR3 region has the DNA TGTGCCAGCAGTCATTACGGGGAAGATACGCAGTATTTT. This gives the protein CASSHYGEDTQYF.